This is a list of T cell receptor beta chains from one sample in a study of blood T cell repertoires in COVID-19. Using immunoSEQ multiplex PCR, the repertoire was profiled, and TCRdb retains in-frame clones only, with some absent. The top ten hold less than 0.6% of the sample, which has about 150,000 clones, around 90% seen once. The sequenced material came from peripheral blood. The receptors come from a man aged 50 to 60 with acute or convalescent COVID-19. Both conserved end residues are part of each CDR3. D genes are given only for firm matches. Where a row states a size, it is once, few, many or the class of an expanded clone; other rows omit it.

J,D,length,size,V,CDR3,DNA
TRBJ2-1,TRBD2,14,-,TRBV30,CAWRRTSGHNEQFF,TGTGCCTGGAGGCGGACTAGCGGCCACAATGAGCAGTTCTTC
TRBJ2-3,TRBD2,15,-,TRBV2,CASVGLAGGTDTQYF,TGTGCCAGCGTTGGCCTAGCGGGGGGCACAGATACGCAGTATTTT
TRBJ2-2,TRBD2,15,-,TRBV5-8,CASSKAGVSTGELFF,TGTGCCAGCAGCAAAGCGGGGGTGTCCACCGGGGAGCTGTTTTTT
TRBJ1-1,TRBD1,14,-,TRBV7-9,CASTSDRVRTEAFF,TGTGCCAGCACCTCGGACAGGGTACGGACTGAAGCTTTCTTT
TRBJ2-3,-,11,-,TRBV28,CASTQTDTQYF,TGTGCCAGCACCCAGACAGATACGCAGTATTTT
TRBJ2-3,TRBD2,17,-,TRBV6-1,CASSELSASGRPDTQYF,TGTGCCAGCAGTGAACTGTCGGCTAGCGGGCGTCCAGATACGCAGTATTTT
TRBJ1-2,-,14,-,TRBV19,CASTRGWAENGYTF,TGTGCCAGTACCCGGGGGTGGGCAGAGAATGGCTACACCTTC
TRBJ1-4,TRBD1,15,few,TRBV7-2,CASSVGTATNEKLFF,TGTGCCAGCAGCGTCGGGACAGCAACTAATGAAAAACTGTTTTTT
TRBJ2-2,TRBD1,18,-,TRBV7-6,CASSRTERTGLNTGELFF,TGTGCCAGCAGCCGGACGGAGAGGACAGGGTTGAACACCGGGGAGCTGTTTTTT
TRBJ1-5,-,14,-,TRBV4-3,CASSQTDSNQPQHF,TGCGCCAGCAGCCAGACAGATAGCAATCAGCCCCAGCATTTT
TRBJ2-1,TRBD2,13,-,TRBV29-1,CSIRLAEYNEQFF,TGCAGCATCCGACTAGCGGAATACAATGAGCAGTTCTTC
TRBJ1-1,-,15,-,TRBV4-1,CASSQGDFKGTEAFF,TGCGCCAGCAGCCAAGGTGACTTTAAGGGGACTGAAGCTTTCTTT
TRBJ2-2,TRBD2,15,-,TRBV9,CASSVGGGGTGELFF,TGTGCCAGCAGCGTAGGCGGGGGGGGCACCGGGGAGCTGTTTTTT
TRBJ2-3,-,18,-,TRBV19,CASSKRQVLRTSTDTQYF,TGTGCCAGTAGTAAAAGACAGGTTCTGCGGACTAGCACAGATACGCAGTATTTT
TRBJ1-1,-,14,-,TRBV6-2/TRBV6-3,CASSSPGLVTEAFF,TGTGCCAGCAGTTCACCGGGACTGGTCACTGAAGCTTTCTTT
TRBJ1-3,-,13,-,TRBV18,CASSPVPENTIYF,TGTGCCAGCTCCCCTGTCCCAGAAAACACCATATATTTT
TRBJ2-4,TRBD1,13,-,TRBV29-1,CSVTRQGTFIQYF,TGCAGCGTTACCAGACAGGGAACCTTCATTCAGTACTTC